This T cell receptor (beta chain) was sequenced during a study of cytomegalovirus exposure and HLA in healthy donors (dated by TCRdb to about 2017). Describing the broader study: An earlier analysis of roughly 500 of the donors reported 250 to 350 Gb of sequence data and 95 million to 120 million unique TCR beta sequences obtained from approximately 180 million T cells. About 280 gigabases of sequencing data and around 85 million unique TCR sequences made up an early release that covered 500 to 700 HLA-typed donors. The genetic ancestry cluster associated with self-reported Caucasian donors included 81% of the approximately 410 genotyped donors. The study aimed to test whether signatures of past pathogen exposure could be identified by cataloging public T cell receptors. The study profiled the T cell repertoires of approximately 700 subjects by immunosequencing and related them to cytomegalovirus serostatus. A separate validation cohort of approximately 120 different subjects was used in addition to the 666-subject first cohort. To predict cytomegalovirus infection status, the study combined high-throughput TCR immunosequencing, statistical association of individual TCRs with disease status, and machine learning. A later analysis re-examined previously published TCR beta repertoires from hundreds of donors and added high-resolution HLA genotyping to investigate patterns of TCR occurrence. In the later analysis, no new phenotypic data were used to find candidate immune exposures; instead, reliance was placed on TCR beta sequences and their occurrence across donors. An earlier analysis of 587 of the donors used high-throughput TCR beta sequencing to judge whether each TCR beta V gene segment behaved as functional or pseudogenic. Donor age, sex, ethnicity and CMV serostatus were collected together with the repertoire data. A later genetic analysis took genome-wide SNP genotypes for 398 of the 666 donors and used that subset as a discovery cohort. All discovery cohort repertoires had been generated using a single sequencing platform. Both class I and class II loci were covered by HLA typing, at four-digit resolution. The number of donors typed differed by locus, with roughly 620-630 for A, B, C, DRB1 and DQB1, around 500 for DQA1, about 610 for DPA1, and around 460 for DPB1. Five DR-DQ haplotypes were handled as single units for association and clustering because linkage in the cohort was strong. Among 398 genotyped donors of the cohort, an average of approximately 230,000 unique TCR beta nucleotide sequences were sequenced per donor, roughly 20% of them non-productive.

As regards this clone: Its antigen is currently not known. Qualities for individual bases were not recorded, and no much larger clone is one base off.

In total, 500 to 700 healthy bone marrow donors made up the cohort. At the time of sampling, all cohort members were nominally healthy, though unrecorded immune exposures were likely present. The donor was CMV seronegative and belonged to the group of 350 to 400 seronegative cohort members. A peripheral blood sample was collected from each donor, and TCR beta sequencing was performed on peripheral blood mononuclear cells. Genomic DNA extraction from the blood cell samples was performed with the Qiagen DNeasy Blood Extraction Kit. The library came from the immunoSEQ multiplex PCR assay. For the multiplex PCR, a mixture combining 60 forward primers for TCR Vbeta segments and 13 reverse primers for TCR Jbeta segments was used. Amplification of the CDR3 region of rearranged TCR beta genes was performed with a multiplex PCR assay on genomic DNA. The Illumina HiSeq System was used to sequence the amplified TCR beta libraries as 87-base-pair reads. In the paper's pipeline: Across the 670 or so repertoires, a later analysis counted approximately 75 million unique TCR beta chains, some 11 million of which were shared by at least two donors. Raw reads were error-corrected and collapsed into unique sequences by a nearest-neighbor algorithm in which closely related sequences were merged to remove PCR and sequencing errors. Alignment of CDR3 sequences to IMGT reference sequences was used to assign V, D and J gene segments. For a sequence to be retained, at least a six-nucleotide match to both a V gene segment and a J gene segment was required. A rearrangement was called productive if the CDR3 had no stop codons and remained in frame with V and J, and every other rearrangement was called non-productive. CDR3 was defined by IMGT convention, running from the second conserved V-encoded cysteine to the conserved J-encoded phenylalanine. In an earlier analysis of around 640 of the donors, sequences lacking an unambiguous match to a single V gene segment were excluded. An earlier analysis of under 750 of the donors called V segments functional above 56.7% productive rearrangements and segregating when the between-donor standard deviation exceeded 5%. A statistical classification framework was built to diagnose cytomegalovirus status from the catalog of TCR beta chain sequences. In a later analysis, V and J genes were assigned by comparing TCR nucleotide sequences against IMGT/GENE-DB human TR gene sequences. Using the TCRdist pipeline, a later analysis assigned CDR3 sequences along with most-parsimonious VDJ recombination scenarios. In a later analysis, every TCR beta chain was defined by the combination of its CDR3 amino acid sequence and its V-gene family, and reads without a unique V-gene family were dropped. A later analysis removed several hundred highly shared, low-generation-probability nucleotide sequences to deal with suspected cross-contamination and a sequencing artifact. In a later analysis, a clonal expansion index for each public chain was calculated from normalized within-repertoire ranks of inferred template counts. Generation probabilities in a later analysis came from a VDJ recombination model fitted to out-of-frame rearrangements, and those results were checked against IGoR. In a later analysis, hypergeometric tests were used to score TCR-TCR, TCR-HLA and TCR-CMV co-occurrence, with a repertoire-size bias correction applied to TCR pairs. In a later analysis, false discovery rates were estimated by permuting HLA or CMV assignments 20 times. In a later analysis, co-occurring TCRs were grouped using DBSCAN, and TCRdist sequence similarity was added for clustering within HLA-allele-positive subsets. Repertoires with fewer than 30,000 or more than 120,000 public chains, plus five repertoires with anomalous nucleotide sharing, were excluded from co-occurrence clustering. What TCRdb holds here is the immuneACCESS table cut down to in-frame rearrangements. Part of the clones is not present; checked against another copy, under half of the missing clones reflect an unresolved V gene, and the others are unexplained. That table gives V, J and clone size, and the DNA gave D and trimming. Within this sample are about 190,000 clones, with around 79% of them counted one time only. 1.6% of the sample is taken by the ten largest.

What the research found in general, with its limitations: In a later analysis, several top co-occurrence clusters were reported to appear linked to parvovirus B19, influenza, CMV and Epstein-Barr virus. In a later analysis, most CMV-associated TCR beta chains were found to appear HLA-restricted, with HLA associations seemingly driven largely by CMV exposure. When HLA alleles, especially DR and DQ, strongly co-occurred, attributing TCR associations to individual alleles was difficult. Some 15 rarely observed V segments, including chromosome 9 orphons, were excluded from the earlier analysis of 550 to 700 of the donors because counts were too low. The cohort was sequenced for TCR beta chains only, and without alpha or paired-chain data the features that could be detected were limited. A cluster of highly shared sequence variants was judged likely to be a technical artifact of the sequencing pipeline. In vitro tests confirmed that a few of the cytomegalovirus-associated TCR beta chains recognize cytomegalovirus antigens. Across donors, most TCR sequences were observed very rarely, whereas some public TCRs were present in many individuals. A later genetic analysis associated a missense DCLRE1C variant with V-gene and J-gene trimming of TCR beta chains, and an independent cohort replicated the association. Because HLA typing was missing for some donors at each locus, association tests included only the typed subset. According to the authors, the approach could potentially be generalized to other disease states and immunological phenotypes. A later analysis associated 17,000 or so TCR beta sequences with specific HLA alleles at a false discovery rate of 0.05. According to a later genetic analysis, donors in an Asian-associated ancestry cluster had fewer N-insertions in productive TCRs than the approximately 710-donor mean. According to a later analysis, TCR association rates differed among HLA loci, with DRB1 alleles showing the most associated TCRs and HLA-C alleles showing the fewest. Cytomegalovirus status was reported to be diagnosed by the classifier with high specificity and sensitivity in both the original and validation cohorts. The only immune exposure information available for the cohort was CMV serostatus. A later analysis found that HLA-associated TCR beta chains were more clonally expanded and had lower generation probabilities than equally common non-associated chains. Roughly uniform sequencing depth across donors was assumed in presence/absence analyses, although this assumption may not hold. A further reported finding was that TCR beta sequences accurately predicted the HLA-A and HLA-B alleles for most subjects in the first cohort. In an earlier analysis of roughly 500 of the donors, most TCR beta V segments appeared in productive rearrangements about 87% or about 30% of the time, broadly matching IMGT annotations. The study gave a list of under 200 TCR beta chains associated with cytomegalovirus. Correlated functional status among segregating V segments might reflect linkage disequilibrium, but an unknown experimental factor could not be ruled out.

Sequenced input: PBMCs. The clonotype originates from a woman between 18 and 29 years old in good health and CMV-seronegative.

In nucleotides, the sequence is TGTGCCAGCAGTCCCCACCACCGCGGCAGGGACACAGATACGCAGTATTTT. This gives the protein CASSPHHRGRDTDTQYF. The rearrangement joined TRBV28 to TRBJ2-3; the D gene is perhaps TRBD1, on 5 matching bases. Reading from cysteine to phenylalanine, the CDR3 counts 17 amino acids. The only DNA kept is the CDR3, 51 bases in frame from the first base. The V end loses 5 bases and the J end loses 2 bases, and a stretch of 20 bases separates them. The germline V gene supplies CDR1 MDHEN and CDR2 SYDVKM.